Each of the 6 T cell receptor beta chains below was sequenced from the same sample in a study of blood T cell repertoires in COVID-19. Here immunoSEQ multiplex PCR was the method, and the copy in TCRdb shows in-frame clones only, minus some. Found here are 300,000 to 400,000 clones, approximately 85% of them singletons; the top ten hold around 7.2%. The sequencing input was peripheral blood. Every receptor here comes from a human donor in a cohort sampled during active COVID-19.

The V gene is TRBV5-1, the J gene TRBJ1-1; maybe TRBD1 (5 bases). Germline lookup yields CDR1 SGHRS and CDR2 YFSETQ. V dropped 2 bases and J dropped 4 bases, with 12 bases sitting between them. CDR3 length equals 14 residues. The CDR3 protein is CASSFDQGSTEAFF. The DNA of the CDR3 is TGCGCCAGCAGCTTTGATCAGGGCAGCACTGAAGCTTTCTTT.

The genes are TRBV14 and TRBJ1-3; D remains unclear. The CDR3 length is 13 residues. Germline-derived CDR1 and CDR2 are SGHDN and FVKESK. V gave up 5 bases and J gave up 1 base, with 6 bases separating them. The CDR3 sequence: CASSASSGNTIYF. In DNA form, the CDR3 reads TGTGCCAGCAGCGCGAGTTCTGGAAACACCATATATTTT.

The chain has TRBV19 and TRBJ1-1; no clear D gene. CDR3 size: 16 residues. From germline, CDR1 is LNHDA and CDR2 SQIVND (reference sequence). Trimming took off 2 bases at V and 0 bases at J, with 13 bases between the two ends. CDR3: CASSIRRATMNTEAFF. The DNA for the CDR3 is TGTGCCAGTAGTATAAGGAGGGCAACTATGAACACTGAAGCTTTCTTT.

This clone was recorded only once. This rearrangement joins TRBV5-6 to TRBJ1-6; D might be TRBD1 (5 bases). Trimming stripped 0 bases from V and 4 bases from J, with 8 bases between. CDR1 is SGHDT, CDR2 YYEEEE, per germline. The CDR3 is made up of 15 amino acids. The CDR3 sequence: CASSLGGSYNSPLHF. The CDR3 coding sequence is TGTGCCAGCAGCTTGGGGGGCAGTTATAATTCACCCCTCCACTTT. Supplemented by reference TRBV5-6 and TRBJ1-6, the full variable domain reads DAGVTQSPTHLIKTRGQQVTLRCSPKSGHDTVSWYQQALGQGPQFIFQYYEEEERQRGNFPDRFSGHQFPNYSSELNVNALLLGDSALYLCASSLGGSYNSPLHFGNGTRLTVT.

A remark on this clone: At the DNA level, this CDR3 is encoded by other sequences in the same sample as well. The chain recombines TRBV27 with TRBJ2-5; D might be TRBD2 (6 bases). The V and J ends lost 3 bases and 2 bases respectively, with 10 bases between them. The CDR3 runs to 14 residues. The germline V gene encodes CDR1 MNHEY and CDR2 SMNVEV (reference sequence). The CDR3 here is CASSLRGRQETQYF. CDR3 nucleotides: TGTGCCAGCAGTTTGCGGGGAAGACAAGAGACCCAGTACTTC.

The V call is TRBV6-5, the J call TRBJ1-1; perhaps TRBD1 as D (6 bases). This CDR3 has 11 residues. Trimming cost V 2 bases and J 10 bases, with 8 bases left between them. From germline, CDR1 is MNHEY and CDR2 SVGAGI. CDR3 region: CASSYQGRAFF. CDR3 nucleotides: TGTGCCAGCAGTTACCAGGGGCGAGCTTTCTTT.